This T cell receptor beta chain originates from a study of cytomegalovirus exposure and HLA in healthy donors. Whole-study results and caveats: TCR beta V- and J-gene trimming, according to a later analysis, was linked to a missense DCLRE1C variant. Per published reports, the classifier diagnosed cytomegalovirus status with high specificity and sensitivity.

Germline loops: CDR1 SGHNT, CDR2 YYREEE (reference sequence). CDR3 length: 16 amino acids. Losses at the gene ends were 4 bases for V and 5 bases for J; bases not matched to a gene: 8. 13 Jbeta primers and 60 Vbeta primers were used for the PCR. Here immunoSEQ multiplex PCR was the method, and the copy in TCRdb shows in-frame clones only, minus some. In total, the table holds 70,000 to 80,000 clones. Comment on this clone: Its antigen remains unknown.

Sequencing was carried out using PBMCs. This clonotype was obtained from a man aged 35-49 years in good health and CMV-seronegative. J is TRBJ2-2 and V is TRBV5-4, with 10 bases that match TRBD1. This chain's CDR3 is CASSPRTGGKTGELFF. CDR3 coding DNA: TGTGCCAGCAGCCCCAGGACAGGGGGAAAAACCGGGGAGCTGTTTTTT.